Each of the 19 T cell receptor beta chains below was sequenced from the same sample in a study of regulatory T cells in long-lasting Graves disease (dated by TCRdb to about 2021). Explained via the paper, the time point label denotes: persistent/refractory GD, antithyroid drugs over 5 years with positive TRAb. RNA was extracted from PBMCs in TRIzol for both TCR sequencing and RNA sequencing. The method behind the library was multiplex PCR. Sequencing was performed on an Illumina HiSeq 4000. TCR beta libraries were built with iRepertoire HTBI primers and Arm-PCR amplification of CDR3 regions. Starting from the raw public reads, TCRdb applied fastp trimming at Q25, assembled clones with MiXCR and retained in-frame beta chains. Each CDR3 protein appears once, grouped with its most common genes and DNA. The sample table contains approximately 360,000 distinct CDR3 sequences; only one count was recorded for about 23% of them. About 29% of the sample comes from the top ten.

The specimen was peripheral blood mononuclear cells (PBMCs), collected when the disease was refractory, from a patient treated with antithyroid drugs. Receptors originate from a woman aged 40 to 49 with Graves disease. Donor details come from another sample of the same person, matched by shared clones.

This rearrangement joins TRBV11-2 to TRBJ2-7, with TRBD1 matching 9 bases. The trim removed 0 bases at V and 3 bases at J, leaving 3 bases unmatched. The CDR3 consists of 15 residues. Germline V gene sequence: CDR1 SGHAT, CDR2 FQNNGV. CDR3 sequence reads: CASSLDGTGFYEQYF. CDR3 DNA sequence: TGTGCCAGCAGCTTAGACGGGACAGGGTTCTACGAGCAGTACTTC.

This chain links TRBV11-2 with TRBJ2-4, with 7 nucleotides matching TRBD1. The J call may be in error: the DNA end matches TRBJ1-2 better. The CDR3 has 14 amino acids. CDR1 SGHAT and CDR2 FQNNGV come from the germline V gene. The CDR3 region is CASSIGTEGYSYTF. The CDR3 nucleotides read TGTGCCAGCAGCATCGGGACAGAGGGGTATAGCTACACCTTC.

This chain links TRBV7-9 with TRBJ2-3; D perhaps matches TRBD2 (6 bases). This CDR3 is built from 16 residues. The V end lost 2 bases, the J end lost 3 bases, and 15 bases lay between the germline ends. From germline, CDR1 is SEHNR and CDR2 FQNEAQ (reference sequence). For the CDR3, the DNA is TGTGCCAGCAGCTTAAGGGATGGGACTGGTACAGATACGCAGTATTTT. Its protein product is CASSLRDGTGTDTQYF.

V is TRBV20-1 and J is TRBJ1-5; the match to TRBD1 covers 9 bases. CDR1 and CDR2 (germline): DFQATT, SNEGSKA (reference sequence). This CDR3 comprises 14 residues. J was trimmed by 7 bases and V by 0 bases; bases with no gene match: 4. CDR3 DNA sequence: TGCAGTGCTAGAGAACAGGGGGCGAGGCAGCCCCAGCATTTT. Encoded protein: CSAREQGARQPQHF.

The rearrangement links TRBV28 to TRBJ2-3; 14 bases are a match to TRBD2. Germline V gene sequence: CDR1 MDHEN, CDR2 SYDVKM. This CDR3 spans 16 amino acids. Trimming took 6 bases from V and 4 from J; bases not matched to a gene: 6. The CDR3 spells CASRFGLAGGADTQYF. The DNA for the CDR3 is TGTGCCAGCAGATTCGGACTAGCGGGAGGAGCAGATACGCAGTATTTT.

The chain has TRBV7-2 and TRBJ2-7; perhaps TRBD2 as D (7 bases). The V gene lost 1 base and the J gene lost 3 bases, with 13 bases spanning the gap. Germline CDR1 is SGHTA and CDR2 is FQGNSA. The CDR3 length is 15 residues. This CDR3 reads CASSLGGRGGYEQYF. For the CDR3, the DNA is TGTGCCAGCAGCTTAGGGGGAAGGGGGGGCTACGAGCAGTACTTC.

This clonotype was recorded at least ten times. The chain combines TRBV7-8 with TRBJ1-1; D remains unclear. The CDR3 runs to 14 residues. V shed 4 bases and J shed 5 bases, with 14 bases lying between them. Looked up from germline, CDR1 is SGHVS and CDR2 is FQNEAQ. CDR3 region: CASSSTGRSTEAFF. CDR3 bases: TGTGCCAGCAGCTCCACTGGGCGTTCAACTGAAGCTTTCTTT. The entire variable domain, with the rest obtained from reference TRBV7-8 and TRBJ1-1, is as follows: GAGVSQSPRYKVAKRGQDVALRCDPISGHVSLFWYQQALGQGPEFLTYFQNEAQLDKSGLPSDRFFAERPEGSVSTLKIQRTQQEDSAVYLCASSSTGRSTEAFFGQGTRLTVV.

V is TRBV29-1 and J is TRBJ2-7, with 9 bases lining up with TRBD1. Per germline, CDR1 SQVTM and CDR2 ANQGSEA. The CDR3 contains 14 residues. V shed 3 bases, J shed 2 bases, and the junction held 5 bases outside the gene matches. CDR3 DNA: TGCAGCGTTGATTCCGGGACAGGGACCTACGAGCAGTACTTC. Residues: CSVDSGTGTYEQYF.

This clonotype showed up many times. This chain uses TRBV7-8 with TRBJ2-5; 8 nucleotides match TRBD2. Per the germline V gene, CDR1 is SGHVS and CDR2 is FQNEAQ. V was clipped by 4 bases and J by 2 bases; unmatched bases: 9. CDR3 length equals 16 residues. CDR3 sequence: CASSSEGLVVQETQYF. The CDR3 DNA sequence: TGTGCCAGCAGCTCTGAGGGACTAGTGGTTCAAGAGACCCAGTACTTC.

V is TRBV18 and J is TRBJ1-1, with D perhaps TRBD1 (6 bases). Between the trimmed V and J ends, which lost 6 bases and 2 bases, there was a span of 16 bases. The CDR3 is made up of 15 amino acids. Germline-derived CDR1 and CDR2 are KGHSH and LQKENI. CDR3 nucleotide sequence: TGTGCCAGCTCGCAGGGGAAAGGGGTCAACACTGAAGCTTTCTTT. Translating it yields CASSQGKGVNTEAFF.

This clonotype has at least ten counts. The CDR3, as DNA: TGTGCCAGCAGTCCAGAGTTGGGGTACGAGCAGTACTTC. Translation: CASSPELGYEQYF. The V and J genes are TRBV28 and TRBJ2-7, with unresolved D. The V end lost 5 bases, the J end lost 4 bases, and 12 bases lay between the germline ends. Germline CDR1 and CDR2: MDHEN and SYDVKM. The CDR3 has 13 amino acids.

This clonotype was recorded at least ten times. The J gene is TRBJ2-7, the V gene TRBV2, with 14 bases fitting TRBD2. Germline V gene data show CDR1 as SNHLY and CDR2 as FYNNEI. The V segment lost 3 bases and the J segment 5 bases; nucleotides outside the gene matches: 18. The CDR3 extends over 20 amino acids. The CDR3 DNA is TGTGCCAGCAGTGAGGTAGACTGGCCGGGACTAGCGGGAGCTGTGGACGAGCAGTACTTC. Amino acids: CASSEVDWPGLAGAVDEQYF.

In this sample, this clonotype turned up many times. The gene calls are TRBV14 and TRBJ1-1, with a weak D call TRBD1 (6 bases). This CDR3 is 12 amino acids long. Germline values: CDR1 SGHDN, CDR2 FVKESK. The V end lost 6 bases, the J end lost 5 bases, and 10 bases lay between the germline ends. CDR3 loop: CASSPQGTEAFF. Here the CDR3 DNA reads TGTGCCAGCAGTCCACAGGGAACTGAAGCTTTCTTT.

This clonotype was found many times. The V gene is TRBV29-1, the J gene TRBJ1-4; 9 bases are shared with TRBD1. Germline loops: CDR1 SQVTM, CDR2 ANQGSEA. The CDR3 runs 15 residues. With 5 bases clipped from V and 6 bases from J, the junction kept 10 bases outside the gene matches. The CDR3 nucleotides are TGCAGCGTTCGACCGTGGACAGGGGCGGATGAAAAACTGTTTTTT. It translates to CSVRPWTGADEKLFF.

A note on this clonotype: At one end the junction does not follow the germline gene, possibly because of a read error. This chain links TRBV28 with TRBJ2-5, with 10 bases lining up with TRBD1. The germline V gene has CDR1 MDHEN and CDR2 SYDVKM. The CDR3 is made up of 16 amino acids. The CDR3: CASSLSGTGARGTQYF. CDR3 in DNA: TGTGCAAGCAGTTTATCCGGGACAGGGGCTAGGGGGACCCAGTACTTC.

This clonotype has a count of ten or more. CDR3 region: CASSGVWGGPSRKKLFF. CDR3 DNA: TGTGCCAGCAGCGGCGTATGGGGGGGGCCCAGCCGGAAAAAACTGTTTTTT. This sequence joins TRBV11-2 and TRBJ1-4, with D tentatively TRBD1 (6 bases). Germline V gives CDR1 SGHAT, CDR2 FQNNGV. V lost 5 bases to trimming and J lost 9 bases, with 25 bases between them. The CDR3 is 17 residues long. The full variable domain, rest sourced from reference TRBV11-2 and TRBJ1-4, is EAGVAQSPRYKIIEKRQSVAFWCNPISGHATLYWYQQILGQGPKLLIQFQNNGVVDDSQLPKDRFSAERLKGVDSTLKIQPAKLEDSAVYLCASSGVWGGPSRKKLFFGSGTQLSVL.

This clonotype was seen many times. CDR3 sequence (DNA): TGTGCCAGCAGTGGGATCTCCGGGGAGCTGTTTTTT. Translated: CASSGISGELFF. The chain has TRBV12-3 or TRBV12-4 and TRBJ2-2; D is undetermined. This CDR3 is built from 12 residues. Between the trimmed V and J ends, which lost 5 bases and 6 bases, there was a span of 7 bases.

This clonotype was seen repeatedly, ten times or more. This chain links TRBV7-8 with TRBJ2-5; D gene uncertain. CDR3 size: 15 residues. The ends were cut back, 1 base at V and 2 bases at J, with 11 bases in the middle. CDR1 and CDR2 from the germline V gene are SGHVS and FQNEAQ. The CDR3 DNA reads as TGTGCCAGCAGCTTAGTATTTAGCAGTCAAGAGACCCAGTACTTC. As protein: CASSLVFSSQETQYF.

This clonotype was found a few times. The chain links TRBV28 to TRBJ2-4; TRBD2 agrees at 7 bases. The germline gives CDR1 MDHEN, CDR2 SYDVKM. This CDR3 is 16 amino acids long. V was pared by 3 bases and J by 1 base, with 6 bases of the junction left unmatched. CDR3 amino acids: CASSFLAGGAKNIQYF. The CDR3 DNA reads as TGTGCCAGCAGTTTCCTAGCCGGGGGGGCCAAAAACATTCAGTACTTC.